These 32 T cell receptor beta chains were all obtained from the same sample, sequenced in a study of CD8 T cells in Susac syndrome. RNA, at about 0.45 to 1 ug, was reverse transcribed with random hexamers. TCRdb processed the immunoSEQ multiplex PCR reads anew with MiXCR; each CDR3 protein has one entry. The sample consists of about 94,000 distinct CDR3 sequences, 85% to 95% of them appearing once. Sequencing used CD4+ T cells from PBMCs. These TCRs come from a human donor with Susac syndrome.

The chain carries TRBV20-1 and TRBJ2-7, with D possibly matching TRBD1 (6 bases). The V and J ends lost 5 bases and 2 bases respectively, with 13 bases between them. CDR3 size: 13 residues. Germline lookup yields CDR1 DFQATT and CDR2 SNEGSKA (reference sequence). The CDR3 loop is CSARQAGTYEQYF. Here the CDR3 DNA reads TGCAGTGCTCGACAGGCCGGCACCTACGAGCAGTACTTC.

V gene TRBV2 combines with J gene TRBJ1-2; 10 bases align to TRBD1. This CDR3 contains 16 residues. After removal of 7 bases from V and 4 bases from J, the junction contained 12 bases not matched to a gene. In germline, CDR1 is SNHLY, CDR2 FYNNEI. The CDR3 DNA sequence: TGTGCCAGCACCGGGACAGGGGCCGCTCGGGGCTATGGCTACACCTTC. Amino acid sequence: CASTGTGAARGYGYTF.

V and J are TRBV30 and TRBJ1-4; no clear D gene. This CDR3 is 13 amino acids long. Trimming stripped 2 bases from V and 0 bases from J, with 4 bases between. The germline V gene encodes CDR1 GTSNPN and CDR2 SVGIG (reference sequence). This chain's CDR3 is CAWSQATNEKLFF. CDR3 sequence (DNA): TGTGCCTGGAGTCAAGCAACTAATGAAAAACTGTTTTTT.

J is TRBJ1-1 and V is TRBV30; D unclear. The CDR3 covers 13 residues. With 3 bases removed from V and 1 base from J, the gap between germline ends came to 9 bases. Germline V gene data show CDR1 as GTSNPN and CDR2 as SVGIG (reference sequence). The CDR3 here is CAWSVSANTEAFF. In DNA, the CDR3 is TGTGCCTGGAGCGTCAGCGCGAACACTGAAGCTTTCTTT.

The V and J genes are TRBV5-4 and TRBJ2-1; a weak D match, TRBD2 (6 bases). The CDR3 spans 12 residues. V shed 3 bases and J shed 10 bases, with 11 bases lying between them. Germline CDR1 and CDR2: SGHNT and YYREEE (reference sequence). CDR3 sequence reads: CASSWGGREQFF. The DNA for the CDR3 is TGTGCCAGCAGCTGGGGAGGAAGGGAGCAGTTCTTC.

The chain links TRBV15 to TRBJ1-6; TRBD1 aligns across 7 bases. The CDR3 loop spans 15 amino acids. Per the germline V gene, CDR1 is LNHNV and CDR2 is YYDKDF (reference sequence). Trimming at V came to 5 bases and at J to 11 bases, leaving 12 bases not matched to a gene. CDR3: CATSDYSGTDPPLHF. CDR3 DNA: TGTGCCACCAGCGACTACTCCGGGACAGATCCACCCCTCCACTTT.

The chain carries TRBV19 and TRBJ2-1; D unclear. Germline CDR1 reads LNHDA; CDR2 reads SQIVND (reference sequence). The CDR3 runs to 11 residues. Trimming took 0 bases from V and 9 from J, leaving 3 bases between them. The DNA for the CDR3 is TGTGCCAGTAGTATAGATATTGAGCAGTTCTTC. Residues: CASSIDIEQFF.

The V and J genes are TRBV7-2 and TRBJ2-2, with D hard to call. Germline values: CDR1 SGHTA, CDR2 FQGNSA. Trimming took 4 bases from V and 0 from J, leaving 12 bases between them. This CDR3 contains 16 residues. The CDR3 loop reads CASSSRIGSNTGELFF. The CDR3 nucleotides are TGTGCCAGCAGCTCGCGGATAGGATCGAACACCGGGGAGCTGTTTTTT.

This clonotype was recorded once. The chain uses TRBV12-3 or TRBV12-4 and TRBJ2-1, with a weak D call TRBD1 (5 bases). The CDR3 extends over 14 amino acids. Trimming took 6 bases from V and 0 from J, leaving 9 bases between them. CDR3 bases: TGTGCCAGCAGAATAGGGGTCTCCTACAATGAGCAGTTCTTC. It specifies CASRIGVSYNEQFF.

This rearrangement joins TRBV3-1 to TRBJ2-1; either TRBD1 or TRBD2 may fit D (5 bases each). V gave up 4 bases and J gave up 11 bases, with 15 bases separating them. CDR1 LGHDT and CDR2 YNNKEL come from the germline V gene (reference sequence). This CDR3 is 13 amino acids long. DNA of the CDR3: TGTGCCAGCAGCCGGGAACGGGACCGCCAGCAGTTCTTC. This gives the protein CASSRERDRQQFF.

In nucleotides, the CDR3 is TGTGCCAGCAGTGCCGGGACTCCCACCTATGGCTACACCTTC. It translates to CASSAGTPTYGYTF. V usage is TRBV27 and J usage is TRBJ1-2; D perhaps matches TRBD1 (5 bases). V dropped 5 bases and J dropped 4 bases, with 14 bases sitting between them. The CDR3 length is 14 residues. Germline assignment: CDR1 MNHEY and CDR2 SMNVEV (reference sequence).

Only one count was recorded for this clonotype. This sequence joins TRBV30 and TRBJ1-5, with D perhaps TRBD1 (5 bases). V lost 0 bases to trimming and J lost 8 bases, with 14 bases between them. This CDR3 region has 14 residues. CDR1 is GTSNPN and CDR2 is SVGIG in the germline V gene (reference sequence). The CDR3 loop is CAWSVRGRVKPQHF. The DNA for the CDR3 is TGTGCCTGGAGTGTACGGGGGAGGGTGAAGCCCCAGCATTTT.

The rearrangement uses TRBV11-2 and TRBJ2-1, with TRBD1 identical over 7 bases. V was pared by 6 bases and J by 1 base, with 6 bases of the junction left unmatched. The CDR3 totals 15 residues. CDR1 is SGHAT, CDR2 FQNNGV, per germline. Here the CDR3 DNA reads TGTGCCAGCAGGACCTACAGGGGATCCTACAATGAGCAGTTCTTC. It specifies CASRTYRGSYNEQFF.

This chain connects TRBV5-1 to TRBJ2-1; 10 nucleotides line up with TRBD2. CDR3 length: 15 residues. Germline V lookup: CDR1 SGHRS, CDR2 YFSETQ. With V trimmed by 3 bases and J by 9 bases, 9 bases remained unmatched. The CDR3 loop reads CASSSPERGGREQFF. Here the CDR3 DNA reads TGCGCCAGCAGCTCTCCGGAGCGGGGGGGCCGTGAGCAGTTCTTC.

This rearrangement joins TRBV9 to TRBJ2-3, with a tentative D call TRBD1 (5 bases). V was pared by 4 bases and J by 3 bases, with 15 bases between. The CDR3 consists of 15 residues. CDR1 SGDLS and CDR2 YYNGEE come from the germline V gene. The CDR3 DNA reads TGTGCCAGCAGCCTCCGGCAGGGATTAACAGATACGCAGTATTTT. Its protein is CASSLRQGLTDTQYF.

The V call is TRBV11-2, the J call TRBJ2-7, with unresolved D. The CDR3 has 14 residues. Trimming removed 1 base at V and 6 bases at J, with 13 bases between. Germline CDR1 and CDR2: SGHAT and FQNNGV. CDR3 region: CASSLAQASIEQYF. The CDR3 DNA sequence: TGTGCCAGCAGCTTAGCTCAGGCTTCAATCGAGCAGTACTTC.

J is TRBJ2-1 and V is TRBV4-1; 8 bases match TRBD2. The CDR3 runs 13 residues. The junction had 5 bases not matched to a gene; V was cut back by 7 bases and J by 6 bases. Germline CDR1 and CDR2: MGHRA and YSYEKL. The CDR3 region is CASMGLGGNEQFF. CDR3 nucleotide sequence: TGCGCCAGCATGGGACTAGGGGGCAATGAGCAGTTCTTC.

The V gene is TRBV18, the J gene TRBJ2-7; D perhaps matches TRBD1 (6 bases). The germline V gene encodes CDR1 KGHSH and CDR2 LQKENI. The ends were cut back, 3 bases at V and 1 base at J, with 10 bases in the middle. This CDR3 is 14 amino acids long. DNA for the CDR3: TGTGCCAGCTCACCTGGGACATTATCCTACGAGCAGTACTTC. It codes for CASSPGTLSYEQYF.

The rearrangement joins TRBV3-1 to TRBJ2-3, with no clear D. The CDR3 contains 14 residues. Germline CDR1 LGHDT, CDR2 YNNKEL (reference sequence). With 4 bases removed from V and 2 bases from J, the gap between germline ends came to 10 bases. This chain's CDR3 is CASSPNAATDTQYF. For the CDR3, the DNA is TGTGCCAGCAGCCCCAACGCAGCCACAGATACGCAGTATTTT.

This chain's CDR3 is CSAIPGQRYEQYF. The CDR3 DNA reads as TGCAGTGCTATTCCGGGACAGAGATACGAGCAGTACTTC. The rearrangement joins TRBV20-1 to TRBJ2-7; 7 bases are shared with TRBD1. Germline-derived CDR1 and CDR2 are DFQATT and SNEGSKA (reference sequence). V shed 4 bases, J shed 4 bases, and the junction held 7 bases outside the gene matches. The length of the CDR3 is 13 residues.

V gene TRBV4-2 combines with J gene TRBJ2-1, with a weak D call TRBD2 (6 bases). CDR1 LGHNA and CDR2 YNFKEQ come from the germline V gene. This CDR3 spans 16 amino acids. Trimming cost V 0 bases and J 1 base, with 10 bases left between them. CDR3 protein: CASSQEASASYNEQFF. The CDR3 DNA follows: TGTGCCAGCAGCCAAGAGGCTAGCGCTTCCTACAATGAGCAGTTCTTC.

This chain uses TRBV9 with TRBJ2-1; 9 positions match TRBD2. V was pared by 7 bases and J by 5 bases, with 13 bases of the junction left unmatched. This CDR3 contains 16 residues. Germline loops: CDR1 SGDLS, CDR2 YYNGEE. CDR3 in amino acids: CASGGAGGPDDNEQFF. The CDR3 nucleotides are TGTGCCAGCGGAGGAGCGGGGGGCCCTGATGACAATGAGCAGTTCTTC.

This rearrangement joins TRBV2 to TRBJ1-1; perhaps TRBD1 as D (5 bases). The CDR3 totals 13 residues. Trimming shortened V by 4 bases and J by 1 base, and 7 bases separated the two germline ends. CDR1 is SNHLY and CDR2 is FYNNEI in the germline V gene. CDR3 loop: CASSAQGNTEAFF. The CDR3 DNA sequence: TGTGCCAGCAGTGCGCAGGGGAACACTGAAGCTTTCTTT.

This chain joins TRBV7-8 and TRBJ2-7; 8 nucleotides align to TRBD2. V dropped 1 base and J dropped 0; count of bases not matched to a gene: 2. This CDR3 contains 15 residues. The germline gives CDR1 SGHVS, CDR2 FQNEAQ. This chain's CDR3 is CASSLERGYSYEQYF. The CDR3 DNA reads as TGTGCCAGCAGCTTAGAGCGGGGGTACTCCTACGAGCAGTACTTC.

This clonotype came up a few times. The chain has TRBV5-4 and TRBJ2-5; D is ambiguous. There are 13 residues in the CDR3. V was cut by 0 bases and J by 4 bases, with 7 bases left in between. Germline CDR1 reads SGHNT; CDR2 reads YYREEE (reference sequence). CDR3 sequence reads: CASSLGVGETQYF. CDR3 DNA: TGTGCCAGCAGCTTGGGCGTAGGAGAGACCCAGTACTTC.

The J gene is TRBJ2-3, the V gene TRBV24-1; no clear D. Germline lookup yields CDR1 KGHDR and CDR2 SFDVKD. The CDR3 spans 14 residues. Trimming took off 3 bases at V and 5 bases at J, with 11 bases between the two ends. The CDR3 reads CATSDGHIGDTQYF. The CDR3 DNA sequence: TGTGCCACCAGTGATGGGCACATAGGAGATACGCAGTATTTT.

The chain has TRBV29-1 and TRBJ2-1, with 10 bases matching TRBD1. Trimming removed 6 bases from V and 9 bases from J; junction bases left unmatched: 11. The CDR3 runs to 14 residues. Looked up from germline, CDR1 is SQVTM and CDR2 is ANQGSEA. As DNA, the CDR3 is TGCAGCGTCGGCAGGGGACAGGGGTTTGGTGAGCAGTTCTTC. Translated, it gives CSVGRGQGFGEQFF.

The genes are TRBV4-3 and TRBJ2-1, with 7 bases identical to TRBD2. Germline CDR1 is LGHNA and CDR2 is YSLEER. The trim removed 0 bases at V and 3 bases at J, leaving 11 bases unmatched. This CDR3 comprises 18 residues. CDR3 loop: CASSQERTGGLLYNEQFF. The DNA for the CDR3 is TGCGCCAGCAGCCAAGAACGGACGGGGGGTCTTCTCTACAATGAGCAGTTCTTC.

CDR3 DNA sequence: TGTGCCAGCAGTGCCCAGACTAGAGATACGCAGTATTTT. This gives the protein CASSAQTRDTQYF. The rearrangement uses TRBV2 and TRBJ2-3; possibly TRBD2 for D (6 bases). The germline V gene has CDR1 SNHLY and CDR2 FYNNEI. This CDR3 spans 13 amino acids. V lost 4 bases, J lost 5 bases, and 10 bases lay in between.

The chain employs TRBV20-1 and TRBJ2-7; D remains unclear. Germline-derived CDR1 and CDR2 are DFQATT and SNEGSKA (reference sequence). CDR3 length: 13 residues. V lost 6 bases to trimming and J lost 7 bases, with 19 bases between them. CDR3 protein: CSARNPGRSEQYF. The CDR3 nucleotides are TGCAGTGCCCGGAACCCTGGACGGTCGGAGCAGTACTTC.

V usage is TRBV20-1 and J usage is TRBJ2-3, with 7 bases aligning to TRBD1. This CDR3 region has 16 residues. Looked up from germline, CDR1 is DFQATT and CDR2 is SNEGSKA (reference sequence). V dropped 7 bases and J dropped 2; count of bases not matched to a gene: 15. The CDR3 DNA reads TGCAGTGTAAAACCGCACGTGGGACAGTTCACAGATACGCAGTATTTT. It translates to CSVKPHVGQFTDTQYF.

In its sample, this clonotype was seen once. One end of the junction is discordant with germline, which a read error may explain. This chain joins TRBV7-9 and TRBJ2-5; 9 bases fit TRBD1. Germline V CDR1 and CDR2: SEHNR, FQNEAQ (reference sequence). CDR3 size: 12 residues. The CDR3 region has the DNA TGTGCCAGCAGCCCAAAAGCAGGGACAGGGAACTTC. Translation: CASSPKAGTGNF.